This entry is about one T cell receptor beta chain. This sample is part of a study of PD-L1 blockade in urothelial cancer. Regarding time point: peripheral blood 6 weeks after treatment start. Urothelial carcinoma, locally advanced or metastatic, affected the patients. Germline V gene lookup returns CDR1 SGDLS and CDR2 YYNGEE. This CDR3 is built from 14 residues. V shed 3 bases, J shed 2 bases, and the junction held 2 bases outside the gene matches. Produced via immunoSEQ multiplex PCR; TCRdb's table is partial and in-frame only. This table holds around 120,000 clones, 80% to 90% found once. This clonotype was obtained from a man in his 60s with urothelial cancer. The material was PBMCs, obtained around atezolizumab (anti-PD-L1) treatment. V gene TRBV9 combines with J gene TRBJ2-5; TRBD1 matches 9 bases. The CDR3 sequence: CASSGTGAQETQYF. CDR3 DNA sequence: TGTGCCAGCAGCGGGACAGGGGCACAAGAGACCCAGTACTTC.